This passage covers 21 T cell receptor beta chains from one sample sequenced in a study of T cell clones after liver transplantation. Libraries were prepared by immunoSEQ multiplex PCR; TCRdb keeps only in-frame clonotypes and omits some of them. The data contain about 20,000 clones, more than 65% of them singletons. The material was CD8+ T cells from blood, obtained more than 52 months after liver transplant. These receptors all stem from a human patient who received a liver transplant. Some of the T cells may derive from the graft donor.

V gene TRBV7-9 combines with J gene TRBJ1-3, with 7 bases aligning to TRBD1. The CDR3 is 16 amino acids. The germline V gene encodes CDR1 SEHNR and CDR2 FQNEAQ (reference sequence). The V and J ends lost 5 bases and 7 bases, in that order; junction bases with no gene match: 14. The CDR3 spells CASSVNRGFGGNTIYF. CDR3 nucleotides: TGTGCCAGCAGCGTGAACAGGGGATTTGGGGGTAACACCATATATTTT. Based on the CDR3 plus reference TRBV7-9 and TRBJ1-3, the full variable domain is DTGVSQNPRHKITKRGQNVTFRCDPISEHNRLYWYRQTLGQGPEFLTYFQNEAQLEKSRLLSDRFSAERPKGSFSTLEIQRTEQGDSAMYLCASSVNRGFGGNTIYFGEGSWLTVV.

This rearrangement joins TRBV7-2 to TRBJ2-7; the match to TRBD1 covers 8 bases. With 5 bases clipped from V and 1 base from J, the junction kept 7 bases outside the gene matches. There are 15 residues in the CDR3. CDR1 is SGHTA, CDR2 FQGNSA, per germline. CDR3 sequence: CASSAPRTGSYEQYF. CDR3 nucleotide sequence: TGTGCCAGCAGCGCCCCGAGGACAGGGTCCTACGAGCAGTACTTC. The variable domain in full, with the rest retrieved from reference TRBV7-2 and TRBJ2-7, is GAGVSQSPSNKVTEKGKDVELRCDPISGHTALYWYRQSLGQGLEFLIYFQGNSAPDKSGLPSDRFSAERTGGSVSTLTIQRTQQEDSAVYLCASSAPRTGSYEQYFGPGTRLTVT.

The gene calls are TRBV7-9 and TRBJ2-2; TRBD1 matches 7 bases. Germline CDR1 is SEHNR and CDR2 is FQNEAQ (reference sequence). The junction had 9 bases not matched to a gene; V was cut back by 2 bases and J by 0 bases. The CDR3 contains 18 residues. CDR3 coding DNA: TGTGCCAGCAGCTTAACCGACAGGGCGACCTCGAACACCGGGGAGCTGTTTTTT. Protein: CASSLTDRATSNTGELFF.

The rearrangement joins TRBV6-6 to TRBJ2-1; weak D call: TRBD1 (6 bases). With 6 bases removed from V and 4 bases from J, the gap between germline ends came to 16 bases. The germline V gene encodes CDR1 MNHNY and CDR2 SVGAGI (reference sequence). The CDR3 is 15 residues long. The CDR3 bases are TGTGCCAGCAGGGGACAAGGGAAGGATTACAATGAGCAGTTCTTC. Its translation is CASRGQGKDYNEQFF.

This clone has just one count. The chain recombines TRBV7-8 with TRBJ2-7; 11 bases map to TRBD1. Germline CDR1 is SGHVS and CDR2 is FQNEAQ. Trimming took 3 bases from V and 6 from J; bases not matched to a gene: 4. There are 14 residues in the CDR3. The CDR3 DNA is TGTGCCAGCAGCTTGGGACAGGGGGACGGCGAGCAGTACTTC. Its translation: CASSLGQGDGEQYF.

This clone has just one count. The CDR3 here is CASSYPSGGANEQFF. The CDR3 nucleotides are TGTGCCAGCAGTTACCCTAGCGGGGGGGCAAATGAGCAGTTCTTC. The chain links TRBV6-6 to TRBJ2-1; 12 positions agree with TRBD2. The V and J ends lost 2 bases and 7 bases, in that order; junction bases with no gene match: 3. This CDR3 has 15 amino acids. CDR1 is MNHNY, CDR2 SVGAGI, per germline (reference sequence).

The rearrangement uses TRBV28 and TRBJ1-5; D call uncertain. The CDR3 totals 14 residues. The germline V gene encodes CDR1 MDHEN and CDR2 SYDVKM. V was shortened by 3 bases and J by 5 bases, with 11 bases between the two germline ends. CDR3 in amino acids: CASSFFSAYQPQHF. CDR3 nucleotide sequence: TGTGCCAGCAGTTTTTTTTCTGCGTATCAGCCCCAGCATTTT.

In this sample, this clone turned up once. V is TRBV6-1 and J is TRBJ2-7; D is unclear. The assigned J gene may be wrong: the sequence end matches TRBJ2-1 better. The CDR3 contains 11 residues. Germline V gene data show CDR1 as MNHNS and CDR2 as SASEGT. The CDR3 spells CASSVYNEQFF. The CDR3 DNA is TGTGCCAGCAGTGTTTACAATGAGCAGTTCTTC.

CDR3 loop: CASSFTGSSFEQYF. The CDR3 DNA reads as TGTGCCAGCAGTTTTACAGGGAGTTCGTTCGAGCAGTACTTC. V gene TRBV27 combines with J gene TRBJ2-7; possible D gene TRBD1, 6 bases. This CDR3 contains 14 residues. CDR1 and CDR2 from the germline V gene are MNHEY and SMNVEV (reference sequence). The V gene lost 3 bases and the J gene lost 6 bases, with 15 bases spanning the gap.

The chain couples TRBV15 to TRBJ2-1, with 8 bases lining up with TRBD2. Germline CDR1 LNHNV, CDR2 YYDKDF (reference sequence). V lost 5 bases to trimming and J lost 2 bases; unmatched junction nucleotides: 8. This CDR3 has 16 residues. CDR3 sequence reads: CATSSGPSGPYNEQFF. The CDR3 DNA sequence: TGTGCCACCAGCTCGGGACCTAGCGGGCCCTACAATGAGCAGTTCTTC.

The J gene is TRBJ2-1, the V gene TRBV6-1; D uncertain. The germline gives CDR1 MNHNS, CDR2 SASEGT. V was trimmed by 5 bases and J by 6 bases, leaving 5 bases between them. CDR3 length: 11 amino acids. The chain's CDR3 is CASSLFNEQFF. For the CDR3, the DNA is TGTGCCAGCAGTCTGTTCAATGAGCAGTTCTTC.

The chain links TRBV5-5 to TRBJ2-7; D perhaps matches TRBD1 (6 bases). Looked up from germline, CDR1 is SGHKS and CDR2 is YYEKEE (reference sequence). The CDR3 runs to 15 residues. V was trimmed by 0 bases and J by 1 base, leaving 11 bases between them. The chain's CDR3 is CASSLGAGVSYEQYF. The DNA of the CDR3 is TGTGCCAGCAGCTTGGGCGCAGGGGTATCCTACGAGCAGTACTTC.

This clone was counted between two and nine times. This chain links TRBV7-2 with TRBJ2-4; 7 bases are a match to TRBD1. The CDR3 sequence is 19 residues long. Germline V gene data show CDR1 as SGHTA and CDR2 as FQGNSA. V was pared by 0 bases and J by 5 bases, with 16 bases of the junction left unmatched. In DNA, the CDR3 is TGTGCCAGCAGCTTAGCCGCACAGGGGAGTTATGGGGCAGAAAACATTCAGTACTTC. This sequence encodes CASSLAAQGSYGAENIQYF.

V and J are TRBV15 and TRBJ2-2; D gene ambiguous. Trimming stripped 5 bases from V and 6 bases from J, with 19 bases between. CDR3 length: 16 residues. Germline V gives CDR1 LNHNV, CDR2 YYDKDF (reference sequence). CDR3 nucleotides: TGTGCCACCAGCCGAGTGGAGCCTCCGTATTCCGGGGAGCTGTTTTTT. It specifies CATSRVEPPYSGELFF.

A few counts support this clone. The rearrangement uses TRBV11-2 and TRBJ1-1; 7 nucleotides line up with TRBD1. The V segment lost 6 bases and the J segment 4 bases; nucleotides outside the gene matches: 5. There are 13 residues in the CDR3. The germline V gene has CDR1 SGHAT and CDR2 FQNNGV. This chain's CDR3 is CASRSGGSTEAFF. DNA for the CDR3: TGTGCCAGCAGGTCAGGGGGTAGCACTGAAGCTTTCTTT. The variable domain in full, completed from reference TRBV11-2 and TRBJ1-1, reads EAGVAQSPRYKIIEKRQSVAFWCNPISGHATLYWYQQILGQGPKLLIQFQNNGVVDDSQLPKDRFSAERLKGVDSTLKIQPAKLEDSAVYLCASRSGGSTEAFFGQGTRLTVV.

The chain links TRBV4-1 to TRBJ2-3, with D unclear. The V gene's germline CDR1 is MGHRA and CDR2 YSYEKL. The CDR3 totals 13 residues. V was trimmed by 2 bases and J by 6 bases, leaving 9 bases between them. CDR3 nucleotides: TGCGCCAGCAGCCAACTTACTAAGGATACGCAGTATTTT. This gives the protein CASSQLTKDTQYF.

This clone has just one count. The chain combines TRBV19 with TRBJ1-5; unclear D gene. Germline-derived CDR1 and CDR2 are LNHDA and SQIVND (reference sequence). Trimming took off 5 bases at V and 7 bases at J, with 9 bases between the two ends. There are 12 residues in the CDR3. The CDR3 reads CASSWSGQPQHF. The DNA of the CDR3 is TGTGCCAGTAGTTGGTCCGGACAGCCCCAGCATTTT.

This chain links TRBV11-2 with TRBJ2-2; D not resolved. Germline V gene data show CDR1 as SGHAT and CDR2 as FQNNGV. The CDR3 extends over 11 amino acids. V shed 1 base and J shed 10 bases, with 4 bases lying between them. In DNA form, the CDR3 reads TGTGCCAGCAGCTTAGGCGAGGAGCTGTTTTTT. Residues: CASSLGEELFF.

The V and J genes are TRBV19 and TRBJ1-1; a possible D gene is TRBD1 (6 bases). V shed 2 bases and J shed 5 bases, with 12 bases lying between them. The germline V gene encodes CDR1 LNHDA and CDR2 SQIVND (reference sequence). The CDR3 extends over 14 amino acids. CDR3: CASSINPGVTEAFF. CDR3 DNA: TGTGCCAGTAGTATAAACCCAGGGGTGACTGAAGCTTTCTTT.

V gene TRBV29-1 combines with J gene TRBJ2-2, with D possibly being TRBD1 (6 bases). There are 14 residues in the CDR3. Germline CDR1 is SQVTM and CDR2 is ANQGSEA. Trimming stripped 2 bases from V and 3 bases from J, with 10 bases between. CDR3 sequence: CSVELGADTGELFF. CDR3 in DNA: TGCAGCGTTGAACTGGGGGCTGACACCGGGGAGCTGTTTTTT.

The sample holds one count of this clone. The V and J genes are TRBV19 and TRBJ2-1, with D maybe TRBD1 (6 bases). Germline-derived CDR1 and CDR2 are LNHDA and SQIVND (reference sequence). The CDR3 has 17 amino acids. V gave up 5 bases and J gave up 0 bases, with 17 bases separating them. The CDR3 is CASSFPDRSNSYNEQFF. The CDR3 DNA sequence: TGTGCCAGTAGTTTCCCGGACAGATCCAACTCCTACAATGAGCAGTTCTTC.